This TCR beta chain was sequenced during a study of blood T cell repertoires in COVID-19. The wider study: Material from acute and convalescent COVID-19 was sourced from the United States, Italy and Spain. Sources were T cells, B-cell-depleted T cells, or PBMCs; the material itself was cDNA or gDNA.

In the source study's methods: Scientists estimated how many nucleated cells there were by amplifying reference gene primers. This table comes from immunoSEQ multiplex PCR, and its TCRdb copy is limited to in-frame clones, with some not included. V and J calls and clone size are as listed in that table; D and trimming were resolved from the DNA. Among about 140,000 clones listed, 70% to 80% were seen once. This CDR3 comprises 12 residues. V was cut by 7 bases and J by 2 bases, with 11 bases left in between. Germline assignment: CDR1 GTSNPN and CDR2 SVGIG (reference sequence). The chain employs TRBV30 and TRBJ1-1; D gene unclear. The sequencing sample was made of peripheral blood. This clonotype was obtained from a man aged 50 or older with acute or convalescent COVID-19. In DNA, the CDR3 is TGTGCCTACGCGGGATTTAACACTGAAGCTTTCTTT. Translation gives CAYAGFNTEAFF. Looking up the rest from reference TRBV30 and TRBJ1-1 gives the full variable domain: SQTIHQWPATLVQPVGSPLSLECTVEGTSNPNLYWYRQAAGRGLQLLFYSVGIGQISSEVPQNLSASRPQDRQFILSSKKLLLSDSGFYLCAYAGFNTEAFFGQGTRLTVV.